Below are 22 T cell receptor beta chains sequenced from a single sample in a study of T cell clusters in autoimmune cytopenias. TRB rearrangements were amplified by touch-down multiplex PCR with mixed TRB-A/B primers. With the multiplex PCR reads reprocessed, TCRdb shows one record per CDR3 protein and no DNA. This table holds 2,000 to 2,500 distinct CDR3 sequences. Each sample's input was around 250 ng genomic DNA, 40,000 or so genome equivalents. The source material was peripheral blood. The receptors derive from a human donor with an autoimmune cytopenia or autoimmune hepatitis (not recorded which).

CDR3 amino acids: CASSPWGGVPLLWGANVLTF. The V and J genes are TRBV5-6 and TRBJ2-6; TCRdb designates TRBD1, a call that cannot be tested without DNA. Looked up from germline, CDR1 is SGHDT and CDR2 is YYEEEE. CDR3 size: 20 residues.

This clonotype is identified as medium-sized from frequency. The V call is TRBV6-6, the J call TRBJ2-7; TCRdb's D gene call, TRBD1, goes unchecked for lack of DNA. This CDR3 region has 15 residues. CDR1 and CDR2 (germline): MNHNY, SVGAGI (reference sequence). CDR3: CASLDSGQGVGEQYF.

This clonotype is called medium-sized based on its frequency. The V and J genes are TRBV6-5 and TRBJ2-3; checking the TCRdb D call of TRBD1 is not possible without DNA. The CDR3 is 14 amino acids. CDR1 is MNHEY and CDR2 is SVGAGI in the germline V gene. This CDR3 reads CASSYDRGLDTQYF.

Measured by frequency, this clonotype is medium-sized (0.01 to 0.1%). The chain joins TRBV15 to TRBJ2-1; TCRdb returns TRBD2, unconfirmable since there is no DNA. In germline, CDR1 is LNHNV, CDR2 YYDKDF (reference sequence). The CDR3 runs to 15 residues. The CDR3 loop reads CATSREGYLGDEQFF. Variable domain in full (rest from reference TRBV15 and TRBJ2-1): DAMVIQNPRYQVTQFGKPVTLSCSQTLNHNVMYWYQQKSSQAPKLLFHYYDKDFNNEADTPDNFQSRRPNTSFCFLDIRSPGLGDTAMYLCATSREGYLGDEQFFGPGTRLTVL.

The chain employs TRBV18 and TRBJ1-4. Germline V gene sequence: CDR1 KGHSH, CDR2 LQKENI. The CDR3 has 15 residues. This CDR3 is CASSPSQPTNEKLFF.

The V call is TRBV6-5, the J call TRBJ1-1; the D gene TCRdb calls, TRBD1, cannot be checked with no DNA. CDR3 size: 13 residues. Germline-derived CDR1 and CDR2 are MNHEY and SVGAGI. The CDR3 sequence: CASTNPGGLRAFF.

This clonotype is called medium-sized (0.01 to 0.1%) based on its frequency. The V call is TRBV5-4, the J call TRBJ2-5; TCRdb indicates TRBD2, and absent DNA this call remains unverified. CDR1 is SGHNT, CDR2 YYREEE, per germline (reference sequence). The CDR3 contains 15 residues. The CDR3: CASSHKRGDQETQYF.

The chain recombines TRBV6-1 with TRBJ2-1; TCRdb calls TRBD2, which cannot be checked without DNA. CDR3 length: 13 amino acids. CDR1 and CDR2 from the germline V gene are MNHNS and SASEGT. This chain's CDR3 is CASTPPPGLWQFF.

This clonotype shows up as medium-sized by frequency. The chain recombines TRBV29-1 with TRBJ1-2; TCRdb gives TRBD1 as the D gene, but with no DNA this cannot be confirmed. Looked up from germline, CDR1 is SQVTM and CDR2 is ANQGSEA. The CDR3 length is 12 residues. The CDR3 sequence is CSAGSSSYGYTF.

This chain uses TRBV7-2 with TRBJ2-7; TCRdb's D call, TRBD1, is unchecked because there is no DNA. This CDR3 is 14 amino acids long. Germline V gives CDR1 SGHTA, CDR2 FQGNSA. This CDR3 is CASSLGAGYAEQYF.

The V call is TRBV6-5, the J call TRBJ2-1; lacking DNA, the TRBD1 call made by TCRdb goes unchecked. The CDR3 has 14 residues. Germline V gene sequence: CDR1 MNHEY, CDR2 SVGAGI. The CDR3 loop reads CASSSDRGDNEQFF.

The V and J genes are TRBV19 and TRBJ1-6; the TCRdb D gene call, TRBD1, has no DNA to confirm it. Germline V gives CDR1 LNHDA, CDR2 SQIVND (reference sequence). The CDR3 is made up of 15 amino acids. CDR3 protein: CASSITRGGNSPLHF.

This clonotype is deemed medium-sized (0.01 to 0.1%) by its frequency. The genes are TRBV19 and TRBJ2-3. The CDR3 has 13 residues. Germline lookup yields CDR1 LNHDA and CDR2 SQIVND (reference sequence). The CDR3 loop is CASRLDLTDTQYF.

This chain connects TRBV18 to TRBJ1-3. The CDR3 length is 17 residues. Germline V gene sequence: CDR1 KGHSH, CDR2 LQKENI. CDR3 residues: CASSPRISLTSGNTIYF.

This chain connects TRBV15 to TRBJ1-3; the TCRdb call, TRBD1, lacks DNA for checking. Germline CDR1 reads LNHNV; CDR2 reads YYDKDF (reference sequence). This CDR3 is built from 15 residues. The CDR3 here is CATSREGSLGNTIYF.

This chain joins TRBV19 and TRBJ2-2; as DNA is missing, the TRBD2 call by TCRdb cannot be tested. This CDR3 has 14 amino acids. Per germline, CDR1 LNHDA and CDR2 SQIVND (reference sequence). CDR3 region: CASSDQAGAGELFF.

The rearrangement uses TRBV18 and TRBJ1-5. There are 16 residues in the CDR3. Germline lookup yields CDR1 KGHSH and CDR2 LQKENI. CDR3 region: CASSPLGLSGNQPQHF.

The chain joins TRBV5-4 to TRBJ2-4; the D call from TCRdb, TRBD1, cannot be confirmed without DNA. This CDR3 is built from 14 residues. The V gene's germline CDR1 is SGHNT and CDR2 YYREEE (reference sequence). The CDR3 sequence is CASSQGERRNIQYF.

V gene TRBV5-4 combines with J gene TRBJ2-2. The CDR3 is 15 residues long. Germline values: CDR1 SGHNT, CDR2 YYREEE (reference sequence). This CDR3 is CASSPSPANTGELFF.

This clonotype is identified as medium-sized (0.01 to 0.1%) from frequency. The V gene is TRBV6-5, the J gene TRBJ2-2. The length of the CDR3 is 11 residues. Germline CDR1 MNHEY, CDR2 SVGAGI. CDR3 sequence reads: CASSHTGELFF.

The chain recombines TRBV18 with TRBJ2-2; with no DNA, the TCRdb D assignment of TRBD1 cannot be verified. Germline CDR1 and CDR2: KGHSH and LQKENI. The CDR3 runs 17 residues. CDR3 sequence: CASSFPPSTSHTGELFF.

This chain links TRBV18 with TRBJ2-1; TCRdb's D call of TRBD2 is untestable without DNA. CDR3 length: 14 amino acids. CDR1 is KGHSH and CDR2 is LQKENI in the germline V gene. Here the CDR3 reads CASSGTSALNEQFF. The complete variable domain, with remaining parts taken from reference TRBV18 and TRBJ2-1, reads NAGVMQNPRHLVRRRGQEARLRCSPMKGHSHVYWYRQLPEEGLKFMVYLQKENIIDESGMPKERFSAEFPKEGPSILRIQQVVRGDSAAYFCASSGTSALNEQFFGPGTRLTVL.